These 18 T cell receptor beta chains were sequenced from one sample in a study of Ad26.COV2.S vaccination and SARS-CoV-2 variants. Treatment defined: around 19 received Ad26.COV2.S at low or high dose, single or two shots; roughly five received placebo; per-sample allocation not given. Repertoires come from day 63 after the first vaccine or placebo injection. Here immunoSEQ multiplex PCR was the method, and the copy in TCRdb shows in-frame clones only, minus some. The repertoire holds 380,000 or so clones, with about 80% as singletons. Sequences were derived from peripheral blood, sampled in a trial of Ad26.COV2.S vaccine versus placebo. These TCRs come from a person between 18 and 59 years old who received the Ad26.COV2.S COVID-19 vaccine or a placebo.

This chain connects TRBV9 to TRBJ1-1; no firm D call. The CDR3 runs 14 residues. The V end was cut by 2 bases, the J end by 1 base, with 9 bases between. Germline CDR1 SGDLS, CDR2 YYNGEE. The CDR3 sequence: CASSVNQPNTEAFF. Here the CDR3 DNA reads TGTGCCAGCAGCGTCAACCAGCCGAACACTGAAGCTTTCTTT.

The J gene is TRBJ2-1, the V gene TRBV5-1; 7 bases map to TRBD2. The germline V gene encodes CDR1 SGHRS and CDR2 YFSETQ. Trimming took 4 bases from V and 1 from J; bases not matched to a gene: 5. CDR3 size: 15 residues. The CDR3 region is CASSRSGTSYNEQFF. DNA for the CDR3: TGCGCCAGCAGCCGAAGCGGGACGTCCTACAATGAGCAGTTCTTC.

The chain is built from TRBV4-1 and TRBJ2-7, with D unclear. The germline V and J ends were trimmed by 6 bases and 2 bases, with 11 bases remaining between them. Germline V gene lookup returns CDR1 MGHRA and CDR2 YSYEKL. The CDR3 covers 13 residues. The CDR3 reads CASSPGPAYEQYF. The CDR3 DNA sequence: TGCGCCAGCAGTCCCGGGCCGGCCTACGAGCAGTACTTC.

The chain couples TRBV4-3 to TRBJ2-2; 9 bases match TRBD1. J was trimmed by 2 bases and V by 4 bases; bases with no gene match: 11. The germline V gene encodes CDR1 LGHNA and CDR2 YSLEER. This CDR3 has 18 residues. CDR3 DNA: TGCGCCAGCAGCCCCAGACCAGCGACAGGGGGTAACACCGGGGAGCTGTTTTTT. Protein: CASSPRPATGGNTGELFF.

This chain joins TRBV11-2 and TRBJ1-1; D may be TRBD1 (5 bases). The CDR3 is made up of 12 amino acids. Trimming shortened V by 5 bases and J by 1 base, and 5 bases separated the two germline ends. Germline lookup yields CDR1 SGHAT and CDR2 FQNNGV. DNA for the CDR3: TGTGCCAGCAGCGGGACGAACACTGAAGCTTTCTTT. Its translation is CASSGTNTEAFF. The full variable domain, completed using reference TRBV11-2 and TRBJ1-1, is EAGVAQSPRYKIIEKRQSVAFWCNPISGHATLYWYQQILGQGPKLLIQFQNNGVVDDSQLPKDRFSAERLKGVDSTLKIQPAKLEDSAVYLCASSGTNTEAFFGQGTRLTVV.

This clone was seen a handful of times. The chain joins TRBV18 to TRBJ2-7; D may match TRBD1 or TRBD2 (5 bases each). CDR3 length: 14 residues. V lost 6 bases to trimming and J lost 5 bases, with 17 bases between them. Per germline, CDR1 KGHSH and CDR2 LQKENI. DNA of the CDR3: TGTGCCAGCTCGCTGGTCCTGGGGGTAAACGAGCAGTACTTC. This gives the protein CASSLVLGVNEQYF.

J is TRBJ2-1 and V is TRBV30; D may be TRBD1 or TRBD2 (5 bases each). V lost 5 bases and J lost 8, with 10 bases in between. Germline CDR1 is GTSNPN and CDR2 is SVGIG (reference sequence). The CDR3 sequence is 11 residues long. CDR3 sequence: CAWGGMHEQFF. The CDR3 coding sequence is TGTGCCTGGGGGGGTATGCATGAGCAGTTCTTC.

The chain employs TRBV3-1 (or the pseudogene TRBV3-2) and TRBJ1-2; perhaps TRBD1 as D (6 bases). This CDR3 is 16 amino acids long. Germline assignment: CDR1 LGHDT and CDR2 YNNKEL (reference sequence). V dropped 1 base and J dropped 5 bases, with 17 bases sitting between them. CDR3 amino acids: CASSQVFSRGLYGYTF. The CDR3 region has the DNA TGTGCCAGCAGCCAAGTGTTTTCTCGGGGGCTTTATGGCTACACCTTC.

J is TRBJ1-2 and V is TRBV7-9, with 9 bases identical to TRBD1. With 4 bases clipped from V and 6 bases from J, the junction kept 6 bases outside the gene matches. Germline V gene lookup returns CDR1 SEHNR and CDR2 FQNEAQ (reference sequence). The CDR3 runs 14 residues. CDR3 sequence: CASSYLDRGHGYTF. As DNA, the CDR3 is TGTGCCAGCAGCTACCTGGACAGGGGACATGGCTACACCTTC.

The rearrangement uses TRBV27 and TRBJ2-7; D is unresolved. CDR3 length: 14 residues. Trimming shortened V by 3 bases and J by 7 bases, and 16 bases separated the two germline ends. Germline CDR1 reads MNHEY; CDR2 reads SMNVEV (reference sequence). CDR3 sequence reads: CASSLGGPMGEQYF. Written as DNA, the CDR3 is TGTGCCAGCAGTTTGGGCGGCCCCATGGGGGAGCAGTACTTC.

The chain carries TRBV7-9 and TRBJ1-2, with D possibly being TRBD1 (5 bases). V was clipped by 5 bases and J by 5 bases, with 9 bases between them. Germline CDR1 SEHNR, CDR2 FQNEAQ (reference sequence). There are 12 residues in the CDR3. For the CDR3, the DNA is TGTGCCAGCAGCCAAGAGGGGTATGGCTACACCTTC. Translated, it gives CASSQEGYGYTF.

The chain joins TRBV5-5 to TRBJ1-4; 9 bases align to TRBD1. The CDR3 is 14 residues long. V was pared by 4 bases and J by 7 bases, with 5 bases of the junction left unmatched. Germline CDR1 reads SGHKS; CDR2 reads YYEKEE (reference sequence). The CDR3 DNA is TGTGCCAGCAGCCCGACAGGGGGTAGTGAAAAACTGTTTTTT. The encoded protein is CASSPTGGSEKLFF. The full variable domain, completed using reference TRBV5-5 and TRBJ1-4, is DAGVTQSPTHLIKTRGQQVTLRCSPISGHKSVSWYQQVLGQGPQFIFQYYEKEERGRGNFPDRFSARQFPNYSSELNVNALLLGDSALYLCASSPTGGSEKLFFGSGTQLSVL.

This chain uses TRBV11-2 with TRBJ2-1; TRBD2 is a possible D gene (6 bases). This CDR3 spans 15 amino acids. The ends were cut back, 1 base at V and 0 bases at J, with 7 bases in the middle. Germline V lookup: CDR1 SGHAT, CDR2 FQNNGV. The CDR3 sequence is CASSLAGDSYNEQFF. CDR3 DNA sequence: TGTGCCAGCAGCTTAGCGGGAGACTCCTACAATGAGCAGTTCTTC. The full variable domain, in which reference TRBV11-2 and TRBJ2-1 provide the parts outside the CDR3, is EAGVAQSPRYKIIEKRQSVAFWCNPISGHATLYWYQQILGQGPKLLIQFQNNGVVDDSQLPKDRFSAERLKGVDSTLKIQPAKLEDSAVYLCASSLAGDSYNEQFFGPGTRLTVL.

The chain combines TRBV5-6 with TRBJ2-5, with 9 bases fitting TRBD1. CDR1 and CDR2 (germline): SGHDT, YYEEEE. With 5 bases clipped from V and 5 bases from J, the junction kept 10 bases outside the gene matches. The CDR3 is made up of 15 amino acids. CDR3 DNA sequence: TGTGCCAGCAGTGCAAACAGGGGGCCCCTGGAGACCCAGTACTTC. Its protein is CASSANRGPLETQYF. Drawing the rest from reference TRBV5-6 and TRBJ2-5, the complete variable domain is DAGVTQSPTHLIKTRGQQVTLRCSPKSGHDTVSWYQQALGQGPQFIFQYYEEEERQRGNFPDRFSGHQFPNYSSELNVNALLLGDSALYLCASSANRGPLETQYFGPGTRLLVL.

V gene TRBV11-2 combines with J gene TRBJ1-2, with 7 bases matching TRBD1. Germline loops: CDR1 SGHAT, CDR2 FQNNGV. CDR3 length equals 14 residues. J gave up 5 bases and V 2 bases, and 5 bases lay outside the gene matches. CDR3 bases: TGTGCCAGCAGCTTACCGGGACAGTTATATGGCTACACCTTC. Protein: CASSLPGQLYGYTF. Full variable domain (rest looked up from reference TRBV11-2 and TRBJ1-2): EAGVAQSPRYKIIEKRQSVAFWCNPISGHATLYWYQQILGQGPKLLIQFQNNGVVDDSQLPKDRFSAERLKGVDSTLKIQPAKLEDSAVYLCASSLPGQLYGYTFGSGTRLTVV.

The chain joins TRBV5-1 to TRBJ2-5, with TRBD2 identical over 8 bases. CDR1 and CDR2 (germline): SGHRS, YFSETQ. Trimming took 0 bases from V and 11 from J; bases not matched to a gene: 9. The CDR3 consists of 14 residues. The CDR3 DNA reads as TGCGCCAGCAGCTTGGAACTAGCGGACGTTCTACAGTACTTC. Residues: CASSLELADVLQYF. The full variable domain, rest sourced from reference TRBV5-1 and TRBJ2-5, is KAGVTQTPRYLIKTRGQQVTLSCSPISGHRSVSWYQQTPGQGLQFLFEYFSETQRNKGNFPGRFSGRQFSNSRSEMNVSTLELGDSALYLCASSLELADVLQYFGPGTRLLVL.

The rearrangement joins TRBV15 to TRBJ1-5, with 10 bases that match TRBD1. This CDR3 spans 15 amino acids. The V segment lost 1 base and the J segment 6 bases; nucleotides outside the gene matches: 3. CDR1 and CDR2 (germline): LNHNV, YYDKDF (reference sequence). The CDR3 is CATSRGQGAGQPQHF. The CDR3 region has the DNA TGTGCCACCAGCAGAGGACAGGGGGCAGGTCAGCCCCAGCATTTT.

The V gene is TRBV4-3, the J gene TRBJ1-5; D not resolved. Trimming took 4 bases from V and 2 from J, leaving 6 bases between them. Germline CDR1 LGHNA, CDR2 YSLEER. The CDR3 covers 13 residues. CDR3 nucleotide sequence: TGCGCCAGCAGCCCCTGGGGCAATCAGCCCCAGCATTTT. Translated, it gives CASSPWGNQPQHF.